This TCR beta chain stems from a study of T-cell reconstitution after alpha-beta-depleted transplantation in children. Study results and limitations: When one year had passed after transplant, most T-cell counts and diversity came from newly produced T cells.

During its preparation, the TCRbeta library received unique molecular identifiers. One entry per CDR3 protein, called by TCRdb with MiXCR from the PCR reads. This sample has 500,000 to 600,000 distinct CDR3 sequences, with 25% to 30% found just once. Note on this clonotype: Its target is unknown.

CDR1 is SQVTM, CDR2 ANQGSEA, per germline. The CDR3 sequence is 13 residues long. V lost 5 bases and J lost 7, with 15 bases in between. Source: PBMCs, taken before TCRalphabeta/CD19-depleted stem cell transplant. The sequence was obtained from a boy in the first two years of life with Wiskott-Aldrich syndrome, due to receive a stem cell transplant. The V gene is TRBV29-1, the J gene TRBJ2-4; D may be TRBD2 (5 bases). Here the CDR3 DNA reads TGCAGCGTTCGAGAGGGCATCACGAACATTCAGTACTTC. This sequence encodes CSVREGITNIQYF.